These T cell receptor beta chains were read from a single sample in a study of blood T cell repertoires in COVID-19. Method: immunoSEQ multiplex PCR; TCRdb's copy keeps in-frame clones and lacks some. The data contain 60,000 to 90,000 clones, 73% of them seen just once; the ten biggest clones take up approximately 24%. Sample: peripheral blood. The receptors were sampled from a man aged 55 to 70 with acute or convalescent COVID-19. The CDR3 runs from the conserved cysteine through the conserved F or W. D genes are given only for firm matches. The size field is filled for only some rows; it gives once, few, many or a size class.

clone_size d_call j_call v_call cdr3_aa cdr3_nt
. . TRBJ2-5 TRBV7-9 CASSLLNSPQETQYF TGTGCCAGCAGCCTTCTAAACTCACCCCAAGAGACCCAGTACTTC
. TRBD2 TRBJ2-1 TRBV18 CASSSGSNEQFF TGTGCCAGCTCGAGCGGGAGCAATGAGCAGTTCTTC
. TRBD2 TRBJ2-1 TRBV18 CASSPGTSGSSYNEQFF TGTGCCAGCTCACCAGGGACTAGCGGGAGTTCCTACAATGAGCAGTTCTTC
. . TRBJ1-6 TRBV10-1 CASSEGDNNSPLHF TGCGCCAGCAGTGAGGGAGATAATAATTCACCCCTCCACTTT
. TRBD2 TRBJ2-1 TRBV4-2 CASSQEPTSGGANEQFF TGTGCCAGCAGCCAAGAGCCGACTAGCGGGGGGGCCAATGAGCAGTTCTTC
. TRBD1 TRBJ2-2 TRBV5-1 CASREGTGNTGELFF TGCGCCAGCAGGGAAGGGACAGGGAACACCGGGGAGCTGTTTTTT
. TRBD2 TRBJ2-1 TRBV7-8 CASSLVFGGSNEQFF TGTGCCAGCAGCTTAGTTTTCGGCGGGAGCAATGAGCAGTTCTTC
. . TRBJ2-5 TRBV5-6 CASIEQGGEETQYF TGTGCCAGCATCGAGCAGGGGGGAGAAGAGACCCAGTACTTC
. TRBD2 TRBJ2-3 TRBV4-2 CASSQDRSAGGPPDTQYF TGTGCCAGCAGCCAAGATCGGTCGGCGGGGGGGCCCCCAGATACGCAGTATTTT
. TRBD1 TRBJ1-3 TRBV5-5 CASSLRQGLNSGNTIYF TGTGCCAGCAGCTTACGACAGGGGCTTAACTCTGGAAACACCATATATTTT
once TRBD2 TRBJ2-3 TRBV30 CAWEREILTDTQYF TGTGCCTGGGAGCGGGAGATACTCACAGATACGCAGTATTTT
once . TRBJ2-2 TRBV19 CASSISSDSNTGELFF TGTGCCAGTAGTATATCGTCGGACAGCAACACCGGGGAGCTGTTTTTT
. TRBD1 TRBJ2-5 TRBV28 CASTPATGYQETQYF TGTGCCAGCACCCCCGCGACAGGGTACCAAGAGACCCAGTACTTC
once . TRBJ2-5 TRBV27 CASSLIFSPRDGTQYF TGTGCCAGCAGTTTAATCTTTTCACCCCGAGATGGGACCCAGTACTTC
. TRBD2 TRBJ2-5 TRBV19 CASSRRLAGVGETQYF TGTGCCAGTAGTCGCAGACTAGCGGGAGTTGGGGAGACCCAGTACTTC
. . TRBJ1-5 TRBV6-4 CASSDSTLEVANQPQHF TGTGCCAGCAGTGACTCGACTTTGGAGGTAGCAAATCAGCCCCAGCATTTT
. TRBD2 TRBJ2-5 TRBV3-1/TRBV3-2 CASSQEDLAGENKETQYF TGTGCCAGCAGCCAAGAAGACCTAGCGGGAGAAAACAAGGAGACCCAGTACTTC
few TRBD1 TRBJ2-3 TRBV2 CASSGGQFPTDTQYF TGTGCCAGCAGTGGGGGACAGTTCCCCACAGATACGCAGTATTTT
. TRBD1 TRBJ1-1 TRBV5-1 CASQGGVGTEAFF TGCGCCAGCCAGGGGGGCGTGGGTACTGAAGCTTTCTTT
. TRBD2 TRBJ2-3 TRBV29-1 CSVGPAGELPDTQYF TGCAGCGTTGGTCCAGCGGGAGAACTCCCAGATACGCAGTATTTT
. . TRBJ1-4 TRBV6-5 CASTSDRFGKLFF TGTGCCAGCACCTCCGATCGTTTCGGAAAACTGTTTTTT
few . TRBJ1-5 TRBV10-3 CAISGTEEQPQHF TGTGCCATCAGTGGAACGGAGGAACAGCCCCAGCATTTT
. . TRBJ2-4 TRBV11-2 CASSLNRVGKNIQYF TGTGCCAGCAGCTTAAATCGGGTGGGCAAAAACATTCAGTACTTC
. TRBD1 TRBJ1-1 TRBV14 CASSQLDRANTEAFF TGTGCCAGCAGCCAACTTGACAGGGCGAACACTGAAGCTTTCTTT
few TRBD1 TRBJ1-3 TRBV5-6 CASSPDRGYTIYF TGTGCCAGCAGCCCCGACAGGGGATACACCATATATTTT
once . TRBJ2-2 TRBV6-1 CASSDRARAGELFF TGTGCCAGCAGTGACAGGGCGCGCGCCGGGGAGCTGTTTTTT
. TRBD1 TRBJ1-1 TRBV19 CASSIMTGATEAFF TGTGCCAGTAGTATAATGACAGGGGCAACTGAAGCTTTCTTT
. . TRBJ2-3 TRBV7-9 CAAQGEQLTDTQYF TGTGCCGCCCAAGGGGAACAACTCACAGATACGCAGTATTTT
. . TRBJ2-2 TRBV6-2/TRBV6-3 CASSFLGHTNTGELFF TGTGCCAGCAGTTTCCTGGGACATACGAACACCGGGGAGCTGTTTTTT
. TRBD2 TRBJ2-2 TRBV7-9 CASSLRGGGGTGELFF TGTGCCAGCAGCTTACGCGGGGGGGGCGGCACCGGGGAGCTGTTTTTT
. TRBD1 TRBJ1-1 TRBV18 CASSPRSSGGVSTEAFF TGTGCCAGCTCACCACGATCGTCAGGGGGCGTGAGCACTGAAGCTTTCTTT
. TRBD2 TRBJ2-2 TRBV24-1 CATSAEGTSGRNTGELFF TGTGCCACCAGTGCAGAAGGGACTAGCGGGAGGAACACCGGGGAGCTGTTTTTT
. . TRBJ2-2 TRBV4-2 CASSQAGPGELFF TGTGCCAGCAGCCAAGCTGGGCCCGGGGAGCTGTTTTTT
. TRBD1 TRBJ1-3 TRBV24-1 CATPTGQGLFTIYF TGTGCCACCCCCACCGGACAGGGATTGTTCACCATATATTTT
once . TRBJ2-2 TRBV30 CAWRAGEFGELFF TGTGCCTGGAGGGCAGGGGAATTCGGGGAGCTGTTTTTT
. . TRBJ2-2 TRBV7-9 CASSLWQIGELFF TGTGCCAGCAGCTTATGGCAAATTGGGGAGCTGTTTTTT
. . TRBJ1-1 TRBV7-2 CASSYSRTTEAFF TGTGCCAGCAGCTATAGCCGGACAACTGAAGCTTTCTTT
few . TRBJ2-7 TRBV3-1/TRBV3-2 CASSQDASAEEQYF TGTGCCAGCAGCCAAGATGCGAGCGCCGAAGAGCAGTACTTC
. TRBD1 TRBJ1-2 TRBV15 CATSRGQGAVYGYTF TGTGCCACCAGCAGGGGACAGGGGGCGGTCTATGGCTACACCTTC
. . TRBJ1-4 TRBV4-2 CASTGRVEFGEKLFF TGTGCCAGCACAGGCAGGGTGGAGTTTGGAGAAAAACTGTTTTTT
. TRBD2 TRBJ2-6 TRBV6-4 CASRPGGAGANVLTF TGTGCCAGCAGGCCGGGGGGGGCTGGGGCCAACGTCCTGACTTTC
. . TRBJ1-3 TRBV5-1 CASSLTQTSSGNTIYF TGCGCCAGCAGCTTGACCCAAACAAGCTCTGGAAACACCATATATTTT
. . TRBJ1-5 TRBV27 CASSLDQGGDQPQHF TGTGCCAGCAGTTTAGACCAGGGAGGGGATCAGCCCCAGCATTTT
. TRBD1 TRBJ2-2 TRBV24-1 CATGDRGRTGELFF TGTGCCACGGGGGACAGGGGGCGAACCGGGGAGCTGTTTTTT
. . TRBJ1-5 TRBV5-4 CASSLSPGVQPQHF TGTGCCAGCAGCTTGTCCCCAGGGGTTCAGCCCCAGCATTTT
many TRBD2 TRBJ2-3 TRBV11-2 CASSYEGRTSGATQYF TGTGCCAGCAGCTATGAGGGCAGGACTAGCGGGGCTACGCAGTATTTT
. . TRBJ2-1 TRBV6-2/TRBV6-3 CASSPPKAGAQSSYNEQFF TGTGCCAGCAGTCCCCCTAAGGCGGGGGCCCAAAGCTCCTACAATGAGCAGTTCTTC
. TRBD1 TRBJ1-2 TRBV4-1 CASSQAPGQGVYGYTF TGCGCCAGCAGCCAAGCACCGGGACAGGGGGTCTATGGCTACACCTTC
once . TRBJ2-2 TRBV7-6 CASSPRVGDKELFF TGTGCCAGCAGCCCCCGGGTGGGGGACAAGGAACTGTTTTTT
. TRBD1 TRBJ2-3 TRBV5-4 CASSYSGTGVRTDTQYF TGTGCCAGCAGCTACTCCGGGACAGGGGTTCGCACAGATACGCAGTATTTT
few TRBD2 TRBJ2-2 TRBV5-1 CASSLVAGGSNTGELFF TGCGCCAGCAGCTTGGTAGCGGGAGGTTCGAACACCGGGGAGCTGTTTTTT